This is a list of T cell receptor beta chains from one sample in a study of regulatory T cells in long-lasting Graves disease. Using its own MiXCR run on the multiplex PCR reads, TCRdb lists one record per CDR3 protein. The sample lists under 500,000 distinct CDR3 sequences, under 25% occurring once. The sample in question was peripheral blood mononuclear cells (PBMCs), obtained when the disease was refractory, from a patient treated with antithyroid drugs. These receptors came from a female donor with Graves disease. The conserved cysteine and the conserved F or W are not part of the CDR3 here. Each record gives: V gene, clone size, CDR3 protein. The size entry is marked missing in some rows and otherwise reads once, few, many or a size class.

TRBV20-1,once,SAYIAGELNYEQY
TRBV20-1,few,SAPSNTEAF
TRBV20-1,few,SAKGALAGQYEQY
TRBV27,few,ASSFGTGNTNQPQH
TRBV2,NA,ASSALPFGGRDNTGELF
TRBV25-1,few,ASSAGLTNYGYT
TRBV28,NA,ASSPPTGESSPLH
TRBV5-1,NA,ASSKGLGGETQY
TRBV7-2,many,ANSPGVAGAGEQY
TRBV20-1,NA,SASESSYEQY
TRBV12-5,many,ASGFGETQY
TRBV19,NA,ASSILPRGPGEQF
TRBV6-5,NA,ASSYMTCTYEQY
TRBV25-1,few,ASSELAGEETQY
TRBV28,many,ASSSTREAQY
TRBV2,many,ASSGYRDPYEQY
TRBV28,NA,ASSLSSYTDTQY
TRBV3-1,few,ASSSYRGNTEAF
TRBV13,NA,ASSTNRGSGNTIY
TRBV7-9,many,ASTYFPSSGNTIY
TRBV6-4,few,ASRPLPEDRYGYT
TRBV6-2/TRBV6-3,many,ASSYLLGSARSYEQY
TRBV5-6,NA,ASSPGTGPGQY
TRBV11-2,many,ASSPGTKGEKLF
TRBV7-6,NA,ASSLASIAGGDEQY
TRBV7-9,NA,ASSQISTEAF
TRBV7-3,few,ASSLVAGTSMNEQY
TRBV20-1,NA,SARPSGRVQEQY
TRBV20-1,few,SARGIGGYGYT
TRBV2,few,ASTRTYSNQPQH
TRBV5-1,few,ASSLNPGTESNEQY
TRBV7-3,NA,ASSPNEGSNNEQF
TRBV6-1,many,ASSPYETGGEKLF
TRBV20-1,once,SARGFQKNTEAF
TRBV20-1,many,SARAPNTGQLNNQPQH
TRBV5-4,NA,ASSFGAAYEQY
TRBV28,NA,ASSFTSGRFHEQF
TRBV28,NA,ASRPQGASTDTQY
TRBV5-1,many,ASSLSLTKNIQY
TRBV12-3/TRBV12-4,many,ASSLMGQGYEQY
TRBV2,many,AINVGTSGRFYEQY
TRBV14,NA,ASSQDWGSGRGEQY
TRBV5-1,NA,ASSPEGDPYEQY
TRBV9,few,ASSETPGGEQY
TRBV3-1,many,ASSQDPGAGGYT
TRBV2,NA,ASSTGTGGEYEQY
TRBV12-3/TRBV12-4,many,ASSLTDNSPLH
TRBV5-1,NA,ASSLAGGSNERKLF
TRBV6-2/TRBV6-3,NA,ASSYSIRGPPSPLH
TRBV6-1,many,ASSRVRDRAF
TRBV10-3,NA,AISQTGGGVKLF